The 3 T cell receptor beta chains given below trace back to one sample, sequenced in a study of OX40 agonist ivuxolimab in advanced cancers. Using immunoSEQ multiplex PCR, the repertoire was profiled, and TCRdb retains in-frame clones only, with some absent. Altogether under 90,000 clones are present, roughly 86% being singletons, with the ten largest covering 2% to 3%. Source: CD4+ or CD8+ T cells sorted from blood, taken in a trial of the OX40 agonist ivuxolimab. Every receptor here comes from an adult with an advanced solid tumor such as melanoma, head and neck, liver or kidney cancer.

The gene calls are TRBV18 and TRBJ1-2, with 9 bases that match TRBD1. CDR1 is KGHSH, CDR2 LQKENI, per germline. The CDR3 contains 14 residues. The V gene end was trimmed by 1 base and the J gene end by 8 bases; junction bases not matched to a gene: 5. The CDR3 bases are TGTGCCAGCTCACCACGGGGACAGGGAGGAGGCTACACCTTC. This sequence encodes CASSPRGQGGGYTF.

The chain recombines TRBV27 with TRBJ2-7; the D gene is possibly TRBD1 (5 bases). V was cut by 1 base and J by 4 bases, with 20 bases left in between. Germline loops: CDR1 MNHEY, CDR2 SMNVEV (reference sequence). The CDR3 runs 17 residues. The CDR3 here is CASSLLPPGILLYEQYF. The CDR3 DNA sequence: TGTGCCAGCAGTTTATTGCCCCCAGGGATCCTTTTATACGAGCAGTACTTC.

This clone is a singleton in its sample. The chain recombines TRBV12-1 with TRBJ1-2. TRBV12-1 is classified as a pseudogene. The CDR3 is made up of 12 amino acids. The CDR3: CASSFDLEGYTF. CDR3 sequence (DNA): TGTGCCAGCAGCTTTGACCTGGAGGGCTACACCTTC.